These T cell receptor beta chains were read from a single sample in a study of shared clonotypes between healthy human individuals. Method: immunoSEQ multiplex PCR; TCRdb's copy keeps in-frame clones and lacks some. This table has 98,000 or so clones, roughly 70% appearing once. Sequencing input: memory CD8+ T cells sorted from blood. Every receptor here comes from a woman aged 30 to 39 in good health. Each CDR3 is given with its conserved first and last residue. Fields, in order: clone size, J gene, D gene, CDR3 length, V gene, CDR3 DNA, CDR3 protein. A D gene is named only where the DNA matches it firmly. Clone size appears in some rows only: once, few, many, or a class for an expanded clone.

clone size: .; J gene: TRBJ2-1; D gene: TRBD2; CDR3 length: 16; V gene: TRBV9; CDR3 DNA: TGTGCCAGCAGCGCTTGGGGACTAGCTTCCTACAATGAGCAGTTCTTC; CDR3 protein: CASSAWGLASYNEQFF
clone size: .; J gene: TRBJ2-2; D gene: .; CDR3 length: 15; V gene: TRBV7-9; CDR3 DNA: TGTGCCAGCAGCTTTTTTCAGGGGAGGACCGGGGAGCTGTTTTTT; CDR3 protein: CASSFFQGRTGELFF
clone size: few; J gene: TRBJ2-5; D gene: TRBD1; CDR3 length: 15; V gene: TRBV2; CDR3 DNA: TGTGCCAGCAGTGAAGCGACAGGGGCGAGGGAGACCCAGTACTTC; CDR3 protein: CASSEATGARETQYF
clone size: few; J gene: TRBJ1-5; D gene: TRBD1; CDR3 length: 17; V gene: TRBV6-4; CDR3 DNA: TGTGCCAGCAGTGACACGAGCGACAGGGATTGGTTTCAGCCCCAGCATTTT; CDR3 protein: CASSDTSDRDWFQPQHF
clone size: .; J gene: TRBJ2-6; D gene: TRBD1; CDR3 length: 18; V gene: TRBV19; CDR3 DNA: TGTGCCAGTAGCATAGCCGGGACAGGGGTCTCTGGGGCCAACGTCCTGACTTTC; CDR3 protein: CASSIAGTGVSGANVLTF
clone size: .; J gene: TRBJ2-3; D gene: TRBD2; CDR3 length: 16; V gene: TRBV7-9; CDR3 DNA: TGTGCCAGCAGCTTCGGAGCGGGAGGGCCAACAGATACGCAGTATTTT; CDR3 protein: CASSFGAGGPTDTQYF
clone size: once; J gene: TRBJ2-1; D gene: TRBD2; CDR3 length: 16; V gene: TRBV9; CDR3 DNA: TGTGCCAGCAGCGTCCTTCTAGCGGTTCCCTACAATGAGCAGTTCTTC; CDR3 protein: CASSVLLAVPYNEQFF
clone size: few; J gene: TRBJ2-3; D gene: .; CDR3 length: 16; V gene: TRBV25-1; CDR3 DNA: TGTGCCAGCAGTGCCCCACTTATGAATGGCACAGATACGCAGTATTTT; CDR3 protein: CASSAPLMNGTDTQYF
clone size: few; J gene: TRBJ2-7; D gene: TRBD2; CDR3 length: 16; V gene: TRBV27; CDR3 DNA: TGTGCCAGCAGTTCCTTAGCGGGAGGGCCCGACTACGAGCAGTACTTC; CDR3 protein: CASSSLAGGPDYEQYF
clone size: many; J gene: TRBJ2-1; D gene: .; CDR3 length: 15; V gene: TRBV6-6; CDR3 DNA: TGTGCCAGCAGTTACGGGCAGGACACCTACAATGAGCAGTTCTTC; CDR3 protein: CASSYGQDTYNEQFF
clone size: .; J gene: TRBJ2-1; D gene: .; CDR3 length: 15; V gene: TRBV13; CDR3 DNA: TGTGCCAGCAGCTTACTTGCCCTATGGGGCGGTGAGCAGTTCTTC; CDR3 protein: CASSLLALWGGEQFF
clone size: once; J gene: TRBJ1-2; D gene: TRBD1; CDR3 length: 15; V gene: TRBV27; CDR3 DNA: TGTGCCAGCAGTGCCCGGACAGGAATCATCTATGGCTACACCTTC; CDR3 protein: CASSARTGIIYGYTF
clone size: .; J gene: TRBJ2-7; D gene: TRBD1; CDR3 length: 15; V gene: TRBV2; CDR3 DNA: TGTGCCAGCAGTCCCCGGGACAGGGAGTCGTGGGAGCAGTACTTC; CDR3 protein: CASSPRDRESWEQYF
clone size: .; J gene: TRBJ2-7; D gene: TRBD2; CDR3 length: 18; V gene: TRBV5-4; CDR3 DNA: TGTGCCAGCAGCTTGAGGTCAGAGAGCGGGAAATTTACCTACGAGCAGTACTTC; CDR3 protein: CASSLRSESGKFTYEQYF
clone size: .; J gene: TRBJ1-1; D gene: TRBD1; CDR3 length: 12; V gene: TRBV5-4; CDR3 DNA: TGTGCCAGCAGCCCGGGACAGACTGAAGCTTTCTTT; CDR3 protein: CASSPGQTEAFF
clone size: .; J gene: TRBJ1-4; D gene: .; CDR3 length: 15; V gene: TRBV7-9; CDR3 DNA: TGTGCCAGCAGCTTAGCGGCAGGGACGGATGAAAAACTGTTTTTT; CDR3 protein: CASSLAAGTDEKLFF
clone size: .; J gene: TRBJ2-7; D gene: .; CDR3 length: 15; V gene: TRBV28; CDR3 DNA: TGTGCCAGCAGTTTACTCGGAACGCGATTTGCCGAGCAGTACTTC; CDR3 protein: CASSLLGTRFAEQYF
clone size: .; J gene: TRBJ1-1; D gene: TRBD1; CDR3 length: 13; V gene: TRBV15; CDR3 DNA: TGTGCCACCATGGACAGGCAGAACACTGAAGCTTTCTTT; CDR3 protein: CATMDRQNTEAFF
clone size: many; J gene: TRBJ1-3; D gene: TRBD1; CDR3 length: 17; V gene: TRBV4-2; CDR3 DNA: TGTGCCAGCAGCCAAGCCGTCTTACAGGGGGCTGGAAACACCATATATTTT; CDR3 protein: CASSQAVLQGAGNTIYF
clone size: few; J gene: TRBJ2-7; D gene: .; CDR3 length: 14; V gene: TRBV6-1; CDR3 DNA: TGTGCCAGCAGTGTACAAGGGGTTAACTACGAGCAGTACTTC; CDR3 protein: CASSVQGVNYEQYF
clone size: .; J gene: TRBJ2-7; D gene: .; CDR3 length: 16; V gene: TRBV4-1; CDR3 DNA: TGCGCCAGCAGCCAAGTTTGGTTCGGATTAAACTACGAGCAGTACTTC; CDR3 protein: CASSQVWFGLNYEQYF
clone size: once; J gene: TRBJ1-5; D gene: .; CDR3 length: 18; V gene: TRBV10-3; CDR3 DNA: TGTGCCATCAGTGACACCCCCTTAGGGGTCCTGCCCAATCAGCCCCAGCATTTT; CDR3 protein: CAISDTPLGVLPNQPQHF
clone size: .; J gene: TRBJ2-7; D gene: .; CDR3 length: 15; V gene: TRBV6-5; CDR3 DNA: TGTGCCAGCAGTGCTCTCACGGGGCCTTTCTACGAGCAGTACTTC; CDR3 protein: CASSALTGPFYEQYF
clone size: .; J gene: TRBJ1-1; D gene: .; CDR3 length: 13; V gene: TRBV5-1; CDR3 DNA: TGCGCCAGCAAACGTACGGAGGGCACTGAAGCTTTCTTT; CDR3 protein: CASKRTEGTEAFF
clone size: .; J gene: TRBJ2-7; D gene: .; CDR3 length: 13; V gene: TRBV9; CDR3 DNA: TGTGCCAGCAGCGCGGGGGGCCCCTACGAGCAGTACTTC; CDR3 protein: CASSAGGPYEQYF
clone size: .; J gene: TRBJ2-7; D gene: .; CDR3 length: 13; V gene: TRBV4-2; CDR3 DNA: TGTGCCAGCAGCTCGGATGATCCCTACGAGCAGTACTTC; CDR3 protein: CASSSDDPYEQYF
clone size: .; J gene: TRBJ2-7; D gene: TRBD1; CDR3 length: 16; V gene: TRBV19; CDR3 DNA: TGTGCCAGTAGTATTAGGGGGACAGGGTCTTTCGACGAGCAGTACTTC; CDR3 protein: CASSIRGTGSFDEQYF
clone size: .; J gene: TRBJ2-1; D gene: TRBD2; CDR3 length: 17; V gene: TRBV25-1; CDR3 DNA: TGTGCCAGCAGTGAAACTAGCGGGACGCGACTACACAATGAGCAGTTCTTC; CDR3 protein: CASSETSGTRLHNEQFF
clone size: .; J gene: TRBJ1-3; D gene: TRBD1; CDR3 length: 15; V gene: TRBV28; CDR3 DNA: TGTGCCAGCAGTCTTCAGGGGGCGTTTGGAAACACCATATATTTT; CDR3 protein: CASSLQGAFGNTIYF
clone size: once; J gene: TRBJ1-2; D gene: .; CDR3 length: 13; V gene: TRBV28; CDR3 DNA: TGTGCCAGCGGAGAGGGAGGGCACTATGGCTACACCTTC; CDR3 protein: CASGEGGHYGYTF
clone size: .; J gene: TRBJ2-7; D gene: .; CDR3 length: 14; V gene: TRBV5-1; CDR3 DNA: TGCGCCAGCAGCTTGGAGGGAAAATTTTACGAGCAGTACTTC; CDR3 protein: CASSLEGKFYEQYF